One sample yielded the 13 T cell receptor beta chains listed below, sequenced in a study of chemoradiotherapy in HPV16-positive cancers. The table came from immunoSEQ multiplex PCR; TCRdb's copy has only in-frame clones and leaves some out. Of roughly 9,300 clones listed, 86% are singletons. The input for sequencing was blood, taken from a patient who underwent chemoradiotherapy. Receptors originate from a human donor with HPV-associated anogenital cancer.

This chain uses TRBV6-6 with TRBJ1-1; D not certain. Germline loops: CDR1 MNHNY, CDR2 SVGAGI (reference sequence). Trimming removed 6 bases at V and 6 bases at J, with 14 bases between. This CDR3 is built from 13 residues. CDR3 sequence (DNA): TGTGCCAGCAGGCCACCAGTAGGGTCTGAAGCTTTCTTT. As protein: CASRPPVGSEAFF.

V gene TRBV9 combines with J gene TRBJ1-5; D gene uncertain. V was pared by 4 bases and J by 2 bases, with 10 bases between. This CDR3 region has 14 residues. Looked up from germline, CDR1 is SGDLS and CDR2 is YYNGEE. The CDR3 DNA sequence: TGTGCCAGCAGCCCTGACTGGGGCAATCAGCCCCAGCATTTT. It specifies CASSPDWGNQPQHF.

This clone appeared a single time. V usage is TRBV10-3 and J usage is TRBJ2-5, with TRBD1 matching 7 bases. The CDR3 runs to 14 residues. J was trimmed by 3 bases and V by 7 bases; bases with no gene match: 8. The V gene's germline CDR1 is ENHRY and CDR2 SYGVKD. As DNA, the CDR3 is TGTGCCATCAATAGGGGGCTGAAGGAAGAGACCCAGTACTTC. It is translated as CAINRGLKEETQYF.

The chain couples TRBV5-1 to TRBJ2-2; possibly TRBD1 for D (5 bases). Trimming shortened V by 0 bases and J by 0 bases, and 12 bases separated the two germline ends. From germline, CDR1 is SGHRS and CDR2 YFSETQ. The CDR3 sequence is 17 residues long. CDR3 sequence reads: CASSLASGISNTGELFF. DNA for the CDR3: TGCGCCAGCAGCTTGGCGTCAGGGATCTCGAACACCGGGGAGCTGTTTTTT.

CDR3 sequence reads: CASSSALRGETQYF. The CDR3 DNA sequence: TGTGCCAGTAGTTCGGCCCTAAGGGGAGAGACCCAGTACTTC. The chain employs TRBV19 and TRBJ2-5, with D possibly matching TRBD1 (5 bases). The CDR3 length is 14 residues. From germline, CDR1 is LNHDA and CDR2 SQIVND (reference sequence). V lost 5 bases and J lost 4, with 14 bases in between.

The chain recombines TRBV5-1 with TRBJ1-5; D perhaps matches TRBD1 (5 bases). CDR1 and CDR2 (germline): SGHRS, YFSETQ. The ends were cut back, 5 bases at V and 0 bases at J, with 9 bases in the middle. CDR3 size: 14 residues. CDR3 in DNA: TGCGCCAGCAGTCCCGACAGTAGCAATCAGCCCCAGCATTTT. It yields the protein CASSPDSSNQPQHF.

The chain recombines TRBV30 with TRBJ1-2; D is possibly TRBD1 (6 bases). The CDR3 has 10 amino acids. CDR1 and CDR2 from the germline V gene are GTSNPN and SVGIG (reference sequence). V lost 5 bases and J lost 5, with 6 bases in between. The CDR3 reads CAWQGYGYTF. CDR3 DNA: TGTGCCTGGCAGGGGTATGGCTACACCTTC.

The V gene is TRBV7-3, the J gene TRBJ2-1, with 10 positions matching TRBD2. From germline, CDR1 is SGHTA and CDR2 FQGTGA. CDR3 length: 15 residues. With 4 bases clipped from V and 4 bases from J, the junction kept 4 bases outside the gene matches. CDR3 sequence (DNA): TGTGCCAGCAGCTCTTCTAGCGGGGGATACAATGAGCAGTTCTTC. Encoded protein: CASSSSSGGYNEQFF.

The chain links TRBV7-8 to TRBJ2-5; D may be TRBD1 (6 bases). The germline gives CDR1 SGHVS, CDR2 FQNEAQ. This CDR3 has 14 amino acids. Trimming left V 6 bases short and J 14 bases short, with 25 bases between. CDR3 in DNA: TGTGCCAGCAGTTCAAGCGCCCCCAAGGACAGCTTTTACTTC. Translating it yields CASSSSAPKDSFYF. Filled out from reference TRBV7-8 and TRBJ2-5, the complete variable domain reads GAGVSQSPRYKVAKRGQDVALRCDPISGHVSLFWYQQALGQGPEFLTYFQNEAQLDKSGLPSDRFFAERPEGSVSTLKIQRTQQEDSAVYLCASSSSAPKDSFYFGPGTRLLVL.

V is TRBV15 and J is TRBJ1-1; 7 bases match TRBD1. V lost 5 bases, J lost 4 bases, and 13 bases stayed unmatched. The CDR3 totals 16 residues. Germline loops: CDR1 LNHNV, CDR2 YYDKDF (reference sequence). The CDR3 DNA follows: TGTGCCACCAGCTTGAACAGGGGCCCCAAGAGCACTGAAGCTTTCTTT. It translates to CATSLNRGPKSTEAFF.

V is TRBV19 and J is TRBJ2-2; 7 positions agree with TRBD1. In germline, CDR1 is LNHDA, CDR2 SQIVND (reference sequence). The CDR3 consists of 14 residues. The trim removed 6 bases at V and 4 bases at J, leaving 5 bases unmatched. CDR3 sequence reads: CASRTTGSTGELFF. CDR3 DNA: TGTGCCAGTAGGACGACAGGGTCCACCGGGGAGCTGTTTTTT.

This clone was seen once. This chain connects TRBV6-1 to TRBJ1-3; D uncertain. Germline V CDR1 and CDR2: MNHNS, SASEGT. The CDR3 has 14 amino acids. Deletions cut 10 bases from V and 0 bases from J, with 13 bases between. DNA of the CDR3: TGTGCCACCCAAGACGGGATCTCTGGAAACACCATATATTTT. This translates into CATQDGISGNTIYF.

V and J are TRBV15 and TRBJ1-4; D is perhaps TRBD1 (5 bases). CDR3 length equals 18 residues. V was clipped by 3 bases and J by 4 bases, with 21 bases between them. Germline lookup yields CDR1 LNHNV and CDR2 YYDKDF (reference sequence). CDR3 in amino acids: CATSSPPVGVRHNEKLFF. CDR3 sequence (DNA): TGTGCCACCAGCAGCCCCCCTGTGGGGGTACGTCATAATGAAAAACTGTTTTTT.